This TCR beta chain was obtained from a study of response to subunit inactivated influenza vaccine. Note on this clonotype: A junction boundary mismatches the germline segment, possibly from a read error.

In germline, CDR1 is SGHAT, CDR2 FQNNGV. The CDR3 consists of 14 residues. TCRdb recomputed calls from the RT-PCR reads with MiXCR, one row per CDR3 protein. Counted here are about 580,000 distinct CDR3 sequences, less than 15% occurring once; the ten biggest clones make up 8.5% to 14%. The chain carries TRBV11-2 and TRBJ2-6; possible D gene TRBD1, 5 bases. Sequencing used PBMCs from blood, obtained about 13 days after vaccination. The receptor's source is a man aged 45-60 years who received an inactivated influenza vaccine. This CDR3 reads CASSIDSGAIVLTF. The CDR3 coding sequence is TGTGCCAGCAGCATAGACTCTGGGGCCATCGTCCTGACTTTC.